What follows are 30 T cell receptor beta chains derived from one specimen sequenced in a study of blood T cell repertoires in COVID-19. Sequencing used immunoSEQ multiplex PCR; TCRdb keeps in-frame clones, though not all of them. Found here are 350,000 to 450,000 clones, 70% to 90% of them singletons; the top ten hold roughly 1.9%. The sample consisted of PBMCs or T cells enriched from blood (not recorded which). These receptors were taken from a man in his forties in a cohort exposed to, infected with or recovered from COVID-19 (not recorded which).

This sequence joins TRBV5-1 and TRBJ2-3; 9 nucleotides align to TRBD2. V trimming: 4 bases; J trimming: 1 base; junction bases outside the gene matches: 7. This CDR3 is built from 16 residues. CDR1 is SGHRS, CDR2 YFSETQ, per germline. This chain's CDR3 is CASSLSSGIRTDTQYF. Here the CDR3 DNA reads TGCGCCAGCAGCCTCTCTAGCGGGATACGCACAGATACGCAGTATTTT.

The rearrangement joins TRBV30 to TRBJ2-1, with 13 bases lining up with TRBD2. V lost 6 bases to trimming and J lost 9 bases; unmatched junction nucleotides: 14. Per the germline V gene, CDR1 is GTSNPN and CDR2 is SVGIG (reference sequence). This CDR3 contains 16 residues. CDR3 amino acids: CACRDRITSGRGEQFF. The CDR3 DNA is TGTGCCTGCCGGGACAGGATAACTAGCGGGAGGGGTGAGCAGTTCTTC.

The chain has TRBV6-1 and TRBJ1-2; D perhaps matches TRBD1 (6 bases). V was cut by 2 bases and J by 7 bases, with 11 bases left in between. The CDR3 totals 13 residues. Germline CDR1 and CDR2: MNHNS and SASEGT. In nucleotides, the CDR3 is TGTGCCAGCAGTGAAATTGGGGGCGGTGGCTACACCTTC. Translating gives CASSEIGGGGYTF.

This clone was detected once. The CDR3 reads CASSYSGLAGVDTQYF. Written as DNA, the CDR3 is TGTGCCAGCAGTTACTCGGGACTAGCGGGAGTAGATACGCAGTATTTT. The chain uses TRBV6-5 and TRBJ2-3, with 14 bases aligning to TRBD2. The V and J ends lost 0 bases and 5 bases, in that order; junction bases with no gene match: 1. This CDR3 has 16 amino acids. Per germline, CDR1 MNHEY and CDR2 SVGAGI.

This clone has just one count. The rearrangement links TRBV11-2 to TRBJ2-1; D uncertain. The V end was cut by 3 bases, the J end by 5 bases, with 17 bases between. CDR1 is SGHAT, CDR2 FQNNGV, per germline. The CDR3 runs to 16 residues. The chain's CDR3 is CASSLRLAVINNEQFF. The CDR3 DNA sequence: TGTGCCAGCAGCTTGCGACTGGCCGTGATAAACAATGAGCAGTTCTTC.

The chain carries TRBV7-9 and TRBJ2-7; 8 positions agree with TRBD1. The ends lost 5 bases at V and 2 bases at J; junction bases unmatched: 14. The CDR3 consists of 17 residues. In germline, CDR1 is SEHNR, CDR2 FQNEAQ (reference sequence). The CDR3 DNA follows: TGTGCCAGCAGCCCCCAAGGTGGAACAGGGGGGACCTACGAGCAGTACTTC. Its protein is CASSPQGGTGGTYEQYF.

This clone appeared once. This chain connects TRBV5-6 to TRBJ1-1, with a weak D call TRBD1 (5 bases). Trimming cost V 4 bases and J 8 bases, with 18 bases left between them. The CDR3 covers 14 residues. Looked up from germline, CDR1 is SGHDT and CDR2 is YYEEEE. The chain's CDR3 is CASSRITGLREAFF. As DNA, the CDR3 is TGTGCCAGCAGCCGAATTACAGGCCTTCGGGAAGCTTTCTTT.

The V gene is TRBV5-1, the J gene TRBJ1-4; D unclear. CDR1 is SGHRS, CDR2 YFSETQ, per germline. Between the trimmed V and J ends, which lost 0 bases and 6 bases, there was a span of 9 bases. The CDR3 sequence is 14 residues long. The CDR3 DNA reads as TGCGCCAGCAGCTTGGGAACCGGGTATGAAAAACTGTTTTTT. This encodes CASSLGTGYEKLFF.

CDR3: CASSLNGQEPYEQYF. In DNA, the CDR3 is TGCGCCAGCAGCTTAAACGGACAGGAACCCTACGAGCAGTACTTC. The V and J genes are TRBV5-1 and TRBJ2-7, with 7 bases identical to TRBD1. With 2 bases clipped from V and 2 bases from J, the junction kept 7 bases outside the gene matches. The length of the CDR3 is 15 residues. CDR1 SGHRS and CDR2 YFSETQ come from the germline V gene.

The rearrangement joins TRBV5-1 to TRBJ1-1; D uncertain. V was shortened by 0 bases and J by 1 base, with 7 bases between the two germline ends. The length of the CDR3 is 14 residues. The germline CDR1 and CDR2 sequences are SGHRS and YFSETQ. The CDR3 is CASSLAPGNTEAFF. The CDR3, as DNA: TGCGCCAGCAGCTTGGCACCGGGGAACACTGAAGCTTTCTTT.

The table lists this clone with a count of one. The CDR3 reads CASSPRQPYEQYF. CDR3 DNA sequence: TGTGCCAGCAGTCCTCGACAGCCCTACGAGCAGTACTTC. The chain joins TRBV28 to TRBJ2-7; tentative D call: TRBD1 (5 bases). The length of the CDR3 is 13 residues. Trimming left V 5 bases short and J 2 bases short, with 10 bases between. Germline V gene data show CDR1 as MDHEN and CDR2 as SYDVKM.

The gene calls are TRBV5-5 and TRBJ2-7; TRBD2 might be the D (5 bases). Per the germline V gene, CDR1 is SGHKS and CDR2 is YYEKEE (reference sequence). The CDR3 runs to 15 residues. V lost 0 bases to trimming and J lost 2 bases, with 12 bases between them. DNA of the CDR3: TGTGCCAGCAGCTTGGAAGTAGCGTACACCTACGAGCAGTACTTC. Encoded protein: CASSLEVAYTYEQYF.

The CDR3 bases are TGCGCCAGCAGCTTGGTGGGGCGACCCTACGAGCAGTACTTC. Protein sequence: CASSLVGRPYEQYF. This chain uses TRBV5-1 with TRBJ2-7; D possibly corresponds to TRBD1 (5 bases). The V end lost 0 bases, the J end lost 2 bases, and 9 bases lay between the germline ends. CDR3 length: 14 amino acids. Germline V gene data show CDR1 as SGHRS and CDR2 as YFSETQ.

This chain links TRBV2 with TRBJ2-7; 8 bases are shared with TRBD1. J gave up 6 bases and V 7 bases, and 8 bases lay outside the gene matches. CDR1 is SNHLY and CDR2 is FYNNEI in the germline V gene. The CDR3 covers 13 residues. The CDR3 DNA is TGTGCCAGCACGATGACAGGGGCGGGCGAGCAGTACTTC. Its protein product is CASTMTGAGEQYF.

The genes are TRBV5-5 and TRBJ2-3; D possibly corresponds to TRBD1 (5 bases). The germline V gene encodes CDR1 SGHKS and CDR2 YYEKEE (reference sequence). The CDR3 contains 15 residues. V was cut by 0 bases and J by 0 bases, with 8 bases left in between. DNA for the CDR3: TGTGCCAGCAGCTTGGAGTCAGGGAGCACAGATACGCAGTATTTT. Amino acid sequence: CASSLESGSTDTQYF.

The chain links TRBV5-1 to TRBJ1-1; D ambiguous. There are 14 residues in the CDR3. CDR1 SGHRS and CDR2 YFSETQ come from the germline V gene. With 1 base removed from V and 0 bases from J, the gap between germline ends came to 7 bases. CDR3 in DNA: TGCGCCAGCAGCTTGCGACAATTGAACACTGAAGCTTTCTTT. Translating it yields CASSLRQLNTEAFF.

The chain recombines TRBV5-4 with TRBJ1-2; D might be TRBD1 (5 bases). This CDR3 spans 15 amino acids. Deletions cut 6 bases from V and 2 bases from J, with 17 bases between. Germline-derived CDR1 and CDR2 are SGHNT and YYREEE (reference sequence). CDR3 region: CASTAGGRVNYGYTF. CDR3 DNA sequence: TGTGCCAGCACGGCTGGTGGCAGGGTGAACTATGGCTACACCTTC.

The chain joins TRBV19 to TRBJ1-1; D ambiguous. CDR1 is LNHDA, CDR2 SQIVND, per germline (reference sequence). V lost 5 bases and J lost 6, with 7 bases in between. The length of the CDR3 is 11 residues. This CDR3 is CASSLRPEAFF. Here the CDR3 DNA reads TGTGCCAGTAGTCTACGCCCTGAAGCTTTCTTT.

J is TRBJ2-3 and V is TRBV2, with D possibly being TRBD1 (5 bases). The CDR3 sequence is 12 residues long. V was trimmed by 4 bases and J by 5 bases, leaving 7 bases between them. Germline CDR1 reads SNHLY; CDR2 reads FYNNEI. CDR3 sequence reads: CASSGTLDTQYF. CDR3 bases: TGTGCCAGCAGTGGGACATTAGATACGCAGTATTTT.

The V call is TRBV4-1, the J call TRBJ1-5; no clear D gene. V was cut by 3 bases and J by 1 base, with 16 bases left in between. Per the germline V gene, CDR1 is MGHRA and CDR2 is YSYEKL. The CDR3 spans 17 residues. CDR3 region: CASSQVFETPSNQPQHF. The CDR3 nucleotides read TGCGCCAGCAGCCAGGTCTTTGAGACACCGAGCAATCAGCCCCAGCATTTT.

For the CDR3, the DNA is TGTGCCAGCAGCTTAAGGGGGACAGGGGGAAACTACAATGAGCAGTTCTTC. Translated: CASSLRGTGGNYNEQFF. This rearrangement joins TRBV7-9 to TRBJ2-1; TRBD1 matches 11 bases. Trimming removed 2 bases from V and 3 bases from J; junction bases left unmatched: 6. The CDR3 length is 17 residues. Germline-derived CDR1 and CDR2 are SEHNR and FQNEAQ (reference sequence).

This rearrangement joins TRBV7-9 to TRBJ1-2; D gene ambiguous. The CDR3 consists of 15 residues. The V end lost 1 base, the J end lost 4 bases, and 13 bases lay between the germline ends. From germline, CDR1 is SEHNR and CDR2 FQNEAQ (reference sequence). The CDR3 coding sequence is TGTGCCAGCAGCTTAGGTGATCCAGGACTCTATGGCTACACCTTC. This codes for CASSLGDPGLYGYTF.

The chain is built from TRBV30 and TRBJ1-4; 8 nucleotides agree with TRBD1. Per the germline V gene, CDR1 is GTSNPN and CDR2 is SVGIG (reference sequence). V was pared by 5 bases and J by 5 bases, with 4 bases of the junction left unmatched. This CDR3 has 13 residues. The CDR3 is CAWDRGWNEKLFF. The CDR3, as DNA: TGTGCCTGGGACAGGGGATGGAATGAAAAACTGTTTTTT.

CDR3 region: CASSTGTGSGGNQPQHF. CDR3 nucleotide sequence: TGTGCCAGCAGCACGGGGACAGGGAGTGGTGGCAATCAGCCCCAGCATTTT. The V call is TRBV7-9, the J call TRBJ1-5; 9 positions agree with TRBD1. The CDR3 is 17 amino acids. Unmatched junction bases numbered 10, after V lost 5 bases and J lost 2 bases. Germline values: CDR1 SEHNR, CDR2 FQNEAQ (reference sequence).

The CDR3 nucleotides are TGTGCTAGTGGTTTGGTACTAGCGAACACCGGGGAGCTGTTTTTT. Its translation: CASGLVLANTGELFF. The chain couples TRBV12-5 to TRBJ2-2, with a tentative D call TRBD2 (5 bases). The germline V gene has CDR1 LGHNT and CDR2 FRNRAP. The CDR3 sequence is 15 residues long. The germline V and J ends were trimmed by 0 bases and 0 bases, with 5 bases remaining between them. Drawing the rest from reference TRBV12-5 and TRBJ2-2, the complete variable domain is DARVTQTPRHKVTEMGQEVTMRCQPILGHNTVFWYRQTMMQGLELLAYFRNRAPLDDSGMPKDRFSAEMPDATLATLKIQPSEPRDSAVYFCASGLVLANTGELFFGEGSRLTVL.

J is TRBJ2-1 and V is TRBV5-1; 8 bases align to TRBD2. Germline V CDR1 and CDR2: SGHRS, YFSETQ. Germline trimming cut 1 base from V and 7 bases from J; bases unmatched to any gene: 7. The CDR3 covers 15 residues. The CDR3 sequence: CASSLTLAEGNEQFF. CDR3 bases: TGCGCCAGCAGCTTGACACTAGCGGAGGGGAATGAGCAGTTCTTC. Variable domain in full (rest from reference TRBV5-1 and TRBJ2-1): KAGVTQTPRYLIKTRGQQVTLSCSPISGHRSVSWYQQTPGQGLQFLFEYFSETQRNKGNFPGRFSGRQFSNSRSEMNVSTLELGDSALYLCASSLTLAEGNEQFFGPGTRLTVL.

This clone was recorded a few times. J is TRBJ1-5 and V is TRBV2; 12 bases agree with TRBD1. CDR1 SNHLY and CDR2 FYNNEI come from the germline V gene. V was clipped by 6 bases and J by 6 bases; unmatched bases: 3. The CDR3 extends over 14 amino acids. The CDR3 protein is CASRGTGGGQPQHF. CDR3 DNA sequence: TGTGCCAGCAGGGGGACAGGGGGCGGTCAGCCCCAGCATTTT.

The V call is TRBV19, the J call TRBJ2-3; D may be TRBD1 (5 bases). In germline, CDR1 is LNHDA, CDR2 SQIVND (reference sequence). With 7 bases removed from V and 0 bases from J, the gap between germline ends came to 11 bases. This CDR3 region has 14 residues. Here the CDR3 reads CASKDTYSTDTQYF. CDR3 sequence (DNA): TGTGCCAGTAAGGACACTTATAGCACAGATACGCAGTATTTT.

This rearrangement joins TRBV12-2 to TRBJ2-7; the table gives TRBD1 as D, unverified against the DNA. TRBV12-2 is marked as a pseudogene. There are 17 residues in the CDR3. CDR3: CASRLASCWDRGYEQYF. The CDR3 bases are TGTGCAAGTCGCTTAGCAAGTTGTTGGGACAGGGGGTACGAGCAGTACTTC.

The rearrangement joins TRBV28 to TRBJ1-3, with 7 positions matching TRBD1. The V and J ends lost 6 bases and 2 bases, in that order; junction bases with no gene match: 4. This CDR3 spans 14 amino acids. Germline V gene data show CDR1 as MDHEN and CDR2 as SYDVKM. The CDR3 bases are TGTGCCAGCAGCGGGACAGTCCCTGGAAACACCATATATTTT. Amino acids: CASSGTVPGNTIYF. Based on the CDR3 plus reference TRBV28 and TRBJ1-3, the full variable domain is DVKVTQSSRYLVKRTGEKVFLECVQDMDHENMFWYRQDPGLGLRLIYFSYDVKMKEKGDIPEGYSVSREKKERFSLILESASTNQTSMYLCASSGTVPGNTIYFGEGSWLTVV.